The 16 T cell receptor beta chains below were found in one sample sequenced in a study of blood T cell repertoires in COVID-19. TCRdb's table, derived via immunoSEQ multiplex PCR, lists solely in-frame clones and lacks some. This table has more than 200,000 clones, about 84% appearing once. Sequencing was performed on PBMCs or T cells enriched from blood (not recorded which). The receptors were gathered from a woman aged 40 to 50 with acute COVID-19.

The rearrangement joins TRBV24-1 to TRBJ1-2; no definite D call. CDR3 length: 13 residues. The V end was cut by 5 bases, the J end by 8 bases, with 14 bases between. Germline loops: CDR1 KGHDR, CDR2 SFDVKD. The CDR3 region is CATSVFVGGGYTF. In DNA form, the CDR3 reads TGTGCCACCAGTGTCTTCGTGGGAGGCGGCTACACCTTC.

The chain is built from TRBV12-5 and TRBJ1-1, with a weak D call TRBD1 (5 bases). Germline V lookup: CDR1 LGHNT, CDR2 FRNRAP. V was clipped by 2 bases and J by 0 bases, with 13 bases between them. CDR3 length: 16 amino acids. As DNA, the CDR3 is TGTGCTAGTGGTTTGTGGCGACAGAATATGAACACTGAAGCTTTCTTT. This sequence encodes CASGLWRQNMNTEAFF.

The chain links TRBV14 to TRBJ1-1; D might be TRBD1 (5 bases). Trimming took off 3 bases at V and 1 base at J, with 12 bases between the two ends. The germline gives CDR1 SGHDN, CDR2 FVKESK. CDR3 length equals 15 residues. Written as DNA, the CDR3 is TGTGCCAGCAGCCAGGGGCCGGTACCGAACACTGAAGCTTTCTTT. As protein: CASSQGPVPNTEAFF.

V is TRBV19 and J is TRBJ1-5; D is unresolved. The CDR3 extends over 15 amino acids. The V gene's germline CDR1 is LNHDA and CDR2 SQIVND (reference sequence). V lost 0 bases, J lost 3 bases, and 9 bases lay in between. CDR3 in amino acids: CASSIDRRDNQPQHF. CDR3 DNA: TGTGCCAGTAGTATAGATCGCCGAGACAATCAGCCCCAGCATTTT. Using reference TRBV19 and TRBJ1-5 for the parts outside the CDR3, the full variable domain is DGGITQSPKYLFRKEGQNVTLSCEQNLNHDAMYWYRQDPGQGLRLIYYSQIVNDFQKGDIAEGYSVSREKKESFPLTVTSAQKNPTAFYLCASSIDRRDNQPQHFGDGTRLSIL.

The rearrangement uses TRBV18 and TRBJ2-1, with 7 bases identical to TRBD1. The CDR3 has 11 amino acids. Germline trimming cut 8 bases from V and 9 bases from J; bases unmatched to any gene: 4. Per germline, CDR1 KGHSH and CDR2 LQKENI. CDR3 DNA sequence: TGTGCCAGCAGCAGGGGGAGTGAGCAGTTCTTC. It is translated as CASSRGSEQFF. Filled out from reference TRBV18 and TRBJ2-1, the complete variable domain reads NAGVMQNPRHLVRRRGQEARLRCSPMKGHSHVYWYRQLPEEGLKFMVYLQKENIIDESGMPKERFSAEFPKEGPSILRIQQVVRGDSAAYFCASSRGSEQFFGPGTRLTVL.

The table lists this clone with a count of one. The V call is TRBV7-9, the J call TRBJ1-4, with D maybe TRBD1 (5 bases). This CDR3 is 14 amino acids long. V lost 7 bases, J lost 6 bases, and 15 bases lay in between. In germline, CDR1 is SEHNR, CDR2 FQNEAQ (reference sequence). For the CDR3, the DNA is TGTGCCAGCACTACCCTCGGGGGAGATGAAAAACTGTTTTTT. As protein: CASTTLGGDEKLFF.

The rearrangement links TRBV9 to TRBJ2-5; 8 bases fit TRBD2. Germline V gene sequence: CDR1 SGDLS, CDR2 YYNGEE. The CDR3 extends over 16 amino acids. The V segment lost 0 bases and the J segment 2 bases; nucleotides outside the gene matches: 6. The CDR3 DNA reads TGTGCCAGCAGCGTAGGATTAGCGGGACCGCAAGAGACCCAGTACTTC. It translates to CASSVGLAGPQETQYF.

The count of this clone is one. V gene TRBV24-1 combines with J gene TRBJ2-2; TRBD1 matches at 10 bases. The V segment lost 9 bases and the J segment 6 bases; nucleotides outside the gene matches: 15. Germline assignment: CDR1 KGHDR and CDR2 SFDVKD. This CDR3 is 17 amino acids long. CDR3 in DNA: TGTGCCACCGGAAGACTCGACAGGGGGCGCGAGGCCGGGGAGCTGTTTTTT. It encodes CATGRLDRGREAGELFF.

This chain connects TRBV28 to TRBJ1-1, with 10 nucleotides matching TRBD1. V lost 10 bases, J lost 5 bases, and 10 bases stayed unmatched. From germline, CDR1 is MDHEN and CDR2 SYDVKM. The CDR3 contains 14 residues. The CDR3 nucleotides are TGTGCCACCCACAGGGACAGGGGCTTAACTGAAGCTTTCTTT. Its protein is CATHRDRGLTEAFF.

The rearrangement links TRBV2 to TRBJ1-4, with TRBD1 as a possible D gene (5 bases). Germline-derived CDR1 and CDR2 are SNHLY and FYNNEI. Trimming stripped 4 bases from V and 2 bases from J, with 11 bases between. The CDR3 runs to 15 residues. CDR3 coding DNA: TGTGCCAGCAGTGGTTCGGGGGGGACTAATGAAAAACTGTTTTTT. The encoded protein is CASSGSGGTNEKLFF.

The chain recombines TRBV29-1 with TRBJ1-3, with 7 bases matching TRBD1. Germline V lookup: CDR1 SQVTM, CDR2 ANQGSEA. CDR3 length equals 13 residues. The V and J ends lost 7 bases and 7 bases, in that order; junction bases with no gene match: 10. The CDR3 reads CSAEQGSRNTIYF. The CDR3 nucleotides are TGCAGCGCCGAACAGGGGTCTCGGAACACCATATATTTT.

The V and J genes are TRBV5-1 and TRBJ2-1, with a tentative D call TRBD2 (6 bases). Germline V gives CDR1 SGHRS, CDR2 YFSETQ. The CDR3 contains 14 residues. V lost 5 bases, J lost 0 bases, and 9 bases lay in between. DNA of the CDR3: TGCGCCAGCAGTAGGCGGGACTCCTACAATGAGCAGTTCTTC. It codes for CASSRRDSYNEQFF.

The genes are TRBV7-6 and TRBJ2-2; 10 positions agree with TRBD2. This CDR3 comprises 16 residues. The V gene's germline CDR1 is SGHVS and CDR2 FNYEAQ. After removal of 5 bases from V and 2 bases from J, the junction contained 5 bases not matched to a gene. CDR3 amino acids: CASSAGLAINTGELFF. The CDR3 coding sequence is TGTGCCAGCAGCGCGGGACTAGCGATCAACACCGGGGAGCTGTTTTTT.

V usage is TRBV12-3 or TRBV12-4 and J usage is TRBJ1-1; no clear D gene. V dropped 6 bases and J dropped 5 bases, with 13 bases sitting between them. The CDR3 is 13 amino acids. The CDR3 loop reads CASSPPEATEAFF. CDR3 bases: TGTGCCAGCAGCCCACCGGAGGCAACTGAAGCTTTCTTT.

This chain joins TRBV30 and TRBJ1-5; possible D gene TRBD1, 5 bases. V shed 5 bases and J shed 5 bases, with 16 bases lying between them. Germline assignment: CDR1 GTSNPN and CDR2 SVGIG (reference sequence). The CDR3 length is 14 residues. CDR3: CAWCHSGMDQPQHF. The DNA of the CDR3 is TGTGCCTGGTGCCATTCAGGGATGGATCAGCCCCAGCATTTT.

The rearrangement uses TRBV27 and TRBJ1-1, with 7 bases matching TRBD1. The CDR3 is 13 amino acids. V lost 2 bases, J lost 6 bases, and 3 bases stayed unmatched. Germline V gene sequence: CDR1 MNHEY, CDR2 SMNVEV (reference sequence). The CDR3 region is CASSLIGTAEAFF. The CDR3 region has the DNA TGTGCCAGCAGTTTAATCGGGACAGCTGAAGCTTTCTTT.